One and the same sample provided the 26 T cell receptor beta chains below, sequenced in a study of shared clonotypes between healthy human individuals. The repertoire was sequenced with immunoSEQ multiplex PCR; TCRdb's copy has only in-frame clones and lacks some. The top ten clones hold around 0.37% of a sample with some 2,500,000 clones, under 95% of them seen once. Sequences were obtained from naive CD4+ T cells from PBMCs. Subset given: CD45RA+ positively selected. These receptors were collected from a man aged 18 to 35 in good health. Some clones in this sample may be carry-over from other donors' samples.

The chain couples TRBV7-2 to TRBJ2-1, with 11 bases lining up with TRBD1. The CDR3 runs 16 residues. Germline assignment: CDR1 SGHTA and CDR2 FQGNSA. V was clipped by 3 bases and J by 8 bases; unmatched bases: 9. The CDR3 spells CASSFLGQGARYEQFF. The CDR3 DNA sequence: TGTGCCAGCAGCTTCCTCGGACAGGGGGCGCGCTATGAGCAGTTCTTC.

The chain is built from TRBV2 and TRBJ2-6, with D possibly matching TRBD2 (5 bases). V lost 6 bases, J lost 9 bases, and 9 bases lay in between. The CDR3 length is 12 residues. Germline V lookup: CDR1 SNHLY, CDR2 FYNNEI. CDR3 nucleotide sequence: TGTGCCAGCAGACGGGGAGACAACGTCCTGACTTTC. It codes for CASRRGDNVLTF.

A few counts support this clone. Other DNA sequences from this sample encode an identical CDR3 as well. This chain joins TRBV2 and TRBJ1-1; 7 positions agree with TRBD1. Germline V lookup: CDR1 SNHLY, CDR2 FYNNEI. V gave up 2 bases and J gave up 0 bases; unmatched junction bases: 0. The CDR3 is 14 residues long. The CDR3: CASSEQGVNTEAFF. The CDR3 DNA reads TGTGCCAGCAGTGAACAGGGGGTGAACACTGAAGCTTTCTTT.

The chain couples TRBV28 to TRBJ2-2; 10 bases map to TRBD1. Germline CDR1 MDHEN, CDR2 SYDVKM. V lost 5 bases, J lost 5 bases, and 8 bases stayed unmatched. This CDR3 region has 16 residues. The CDR3 nucleotides are TGTGCCAGCAGTCGCCCGGGACAGGGGAAAACCGGGGAGCTGTTTTTT. This encodes CASSRPGQGKTGELFF.

V and J are TRBV5-1 and TRBJ2-5, with 8 bases fitting TRBD1. After removal of 4 bases from V and 0 bases from J, the junction contained 5 bases not matched to a gene. Germline V CDR1 and CDR2: SGHRS, YFSETQ. CDR3 length equals 15 residues. As DNA, the CDR3 is TGCGCCAGCAGCAGGGACAGGTCGTACCAAGAGACCCAGTACTTC. Translating it yields CASSRDRSYQETQYF. Variable domain in full (rest from reference TRBV5-1 and TRBJ2-5): KAGVTQTPRYLIKTRGQQVTLSCSPISGHRSVSWYQQTPGQGLQFLFEYFSETQRNKGNFPGRFSGRQFSNSRSEMNVSTLELGDSALYLCASSRDRSYQETQYFGPGTRLLVL.

This chain joins TRBV30 and TRBJ1-3; the D is unclear. Trimming took off 1 base at V and 4 bases at J, with 5 bases between the two ends. Germline V gene lookup returns CDR1 GTSNPN and CDR2 SVGIG (reference sequence). The CDR3 loop spans 12 amino acids. DNA for the CDR3: TGTGCCTGGAGTGATTTGGGAAACACCATATATTTT. Amino acids: CAWSDLGNTIYF.

The chain couples TRBV28 to TRBJ2-7, with 7 bases aligning to TRBD1. This CDR3 is 14 amino acids long. From germline, CDR1 is MDHEN and CDR2 SYDVKM. The V and J ends lost 7 bases and 2 bases, in that order; junction bases with no gene match: 8. The CDR3 sequence is CASILDRAPYEQYF. The CDR3 bases are TGTGCCAGCATCCTCGACAGGGCCCCCTACGAGCAGTACTTC. Looking up the rest from reference TRBV28 and TRBJ2-7 gives the full variable domain: DVKVTQSSRYLVKRTGEKVFLECVQDMDHENMFWYRQDPGLGLRLIYFSYDVKMKEKGDIPEGYSVSREKKERFSLILESASTNQTSMYLCASILDRAPYEQYFGPGTRLTVT.

The gene calls are TRBV9 and TRBJ2-7; 8 nucleotides line up with TRBD2. Germline V gene data show CDR1 as SGDLS and CDR2 as YYNGEE. This CDR3 is 15 amino acids long. The trim removed 3 bases at V and 0 bases at J, leaving 5 bases unmatched. This chain's CDR3 is CASSEGAGASYEQYF. CDR3 coding DNA: TGTGCCAGCAGCGAGGGAGCGGGAGCCTCCTACGAGCAGTACTTC.

The chain carries TRBV4-3 and TRBJ1-2, with 7 bases lining up with TRBD1. Unmatched junction bases numbered 5, after V lost 1 base and J lost 0 bases. This CDR3 contains 16 residues. Germline V CDR1 and CDR2: LGHNA, YSLEER. CDR3 DNA: TGCGCCAGCAGCCAAGTCCGACAGGGAGCTAACTATGGCTACACCTTC. It codes for CASSQVRQGANYGYTF.

J is TRBJ2-1 and V is TRBV9; 8 positions agree with TRBD2. Germline CDR1 reads SGDLS; CDR2 reads YYNGEE. CDR3 size: 13 residues. V shed 0 bases and J 10 bases; nucleotides not matched to a gene: 3. The CDR3 sequence is CASSVAGGLEQFF. CDR3 in DNA: TGTGCCAGCAGCGTAGCGGGAGGGCTAGAGCAGTTCTTC.

The chain carries TRBV11-2 and TRBJ2-1; 7 bases are a match to TRBD1. Germline trimming cut 5 bases from V and 6 bases from J; bases unmatched to any gene: 10. Germline CDR1 is SGHAT and CDR2 is FQNNGV. The CDR3 runs 15 residues. The CDR3 region has the DNA TGTGCCAGCAGCCTGACCGGGACAGAAACCAATGAGCAGTTCTTC. Encoded protein: CASSLTGTETNEQFF.

In its sample, this clone was seen once. This rearrangement joins TRBV29-1 to TRBJ1-4, with D possibly being TRBD1 (5 bases). This CDR3 is built from 12 residues. Trimming left V 7 bases short and J 5 bases short, with 11 bases between. Germline CDR1 and CDR2: SQVTM and ANQGSEA. The CDR3 protein is CSAGRQNEKLFF. CDR3 in DNA: TGCAGCGCGGGACGGCAGAATGAAAAACTGTTTTTT.

This chain uses TRBV7-2 with TRBJ1-2; D is unclear. The CDR3 spans 14 residues. Trimming cost V 5 bases and J 10 bases, with 20 bases left between them. Per germline, CDR1 SGHTA and CDR2 FQGNSA. This chain's CDR3 is CASSAVGRPGAYTF. The CDR3 DNA is TGTGCCAGCAGCGCCGTGGGCAGACCGGGTGCCTACACCTTC.

The V call is TRBV6-5, the J call TRBJ1-4; D is perhaps TRBD1 (5 bases). CDR1 is MNHEY and CDR2 is SVGAGI in the germline V gene. Between the trimmed V and J ends, which lost 4 bases and 8 bases, there was a span of 17 bases. The CDR3 has 15 residues. CDR3 sequence (DNA): TGTGCCAGCAGTTTCGGCGGGACGGGGAGGGAAAAACTGTTTTTT. Translation gives CASSFGGTGREKLFF.

The J gene is TRBJ2-1, the V gene TRBV11-1; 10 positions agree with TRBD1. V dropped 4 bases and J dropped 7; count of bases not matched to a gene: 10. Per germline, CDR1 SGHAT and CDR2 FQDESV (reference sequence). This CDR3 has 16 amino acids. The CDR3 sequence is CASSSPDRGDGNEQFF. The CDR3 coding sequence is TGTGCCAGCAGCTCTCCGGACAGGGGGGACGGGAATGAGCAGTTCTTC.

This clone was observed a handful of times. The J gene is TRBJ1-5, the V gene TRBV2, with D unresolved. Trimming removed 2 bases at V and 3 bases at J, with 11 bases between. The CDR3 runs to 15 residues. CDR1 and CDR2 (germline): SNHLY, FYNNEI. The CDR3 spells CASSELWRVNQPQHF. CDR3 sequence (DNA): TGTGCCAGCAGTGAATTGTGGAGGGTCAATCAGCCCCAGCATTTT.

The rearrangement links TRBV28 to TRBJ2-3; a weak D match, TRBD2 (5 bases). The V end was cut by 7 bases, the J end by 1 base, with 15 bases between. CDR3 size: 15 residues. Per the germline V gene, CDR1 is MDHEN and CDR2 is SYDVKM. CDR3 sequence: CASTGGGGGTDTQYF. The DNA for the CDR3 is TGTGCCAGCACCGGCGGAGGAGGAGGCACAGATACGCAGTATTTT.

This clone was seen a single time. This chain uses TRBV5-1 with TRBJ1-4; D is uncertain. The CDR3 extends over 15 amino acids. V dropped 2 bases and J dropped 7 bases, with 15 bases sitting between them. Germline CDR1 reads SGHRS; CDR2 reads YFSETQ. As DNA, the CDR3 is TGCGCCAGCAGCTTCGGGAGCGGGGTTGCTGAAAAACTGTTTTTT. It translates to CASSFGSGVAEKLFF.

This chain uses TRBV28 with TRBJ2-1, with D perhaps TRBD1 (6 bases). The CDR3 extends over 15 amino acids. V lost 6 bases to trimming and J lost 7 bases, with 19 bases between them. Germline loops: CDR1 MDHEN, CDR2 SYDVKM. The CDR3 nucleotides are TGTGCCAGCAGGACAGGACCCAAAACCCCAAATGAGCAGTTCTTC. Protein sequence: CASRTGPKTPNEQFF.

This clone has a handful of counts. The chain joins TRBV15 to TRBJ1-1; tentatively, D is TRBD1 (6 bases). Germline values: CDR1 LNHNV, CDR2 YYDKDF (reference sequence). This CDR3 region has 14 residues. V lost 3 bases and J lost 1, with 9 bases in between. The CDR3 loop is CATSRGGQNTEAFF. CDR3 bases: TGTGCCACCAGCAGGGGGGGACAGAACACTGAAGCTTTCTTT. The variable domain in full, with the rest retrieved from reference TRBV15 and TRBJ1-1, is DAMVIQNPRYQVTQFGKPVTLSCSQTLNHNVMYWYQQKSSQAPKLLFHYYDKDFNNEADTPDNFQSRRPNTSFCFLDIRSPGLGDTAMYLCATSRGGQNTEAFFGQGTRLTVV.

The rearrangement uses TRBV6-5 and TRBJ2-3, with 7 bases matching TRBD1. Losses at the gene ends were 5 bases for V and 6 bases for J; bases not matched to a gene: 2. The length of the CDR3 is 12 residues. Per germline, CDR1 MNHEY and CDR2 SVGAGI. CDR3 in amino acids: CASSQDRDTQYF. The CDR3 DNA is TGTGCCAGCAGTCAGGACAGGGATACGCAGTATTTT.

The rearrangement uses TRBV19 and TRBJ1-1; TRBD1 is a possible D gene (5 bases). The CDR3 contains 17 residues. Germline CDR1 reads LNHDA; CDR2 reads SQIVND (reference sequence). V was shortened by 1 base and J by 0 bases, with 15 bases between the two germline ends. The DNA for the CDR3 is TGTGCCAGTAGTATAGTAACGGGGCGCGCGGTGAACACTGAAGCTTTCTTT. It translates to CASSIVTGRAVNTEAFF.

Points on this clone: The same CDR3 also results from other DNA sequences found in this sample. V usage is TRBV7-9 and J usage is TRBJ2-7; perhaps TRBD2 as D (5 bases). The length of the CDR3 is 13 residues. CDR1 and CDR2 from the germline V gene are SEHNR and FQNEAQ (reference sequence). Trimming pared 3 bases from V and 1 base from J, leaving 7 bases between. This CDR3 reads CASSFEGSYEQYF. DNA of the CDR3: TGTGCCAGCAGCTTCGAGGGATCCTACGAGCAGTACTTC.

The rearrangement joins TRBV30 to TRBJ2-7; TRBD2 might be the D (5 bases). In germline, CDR1 is GTSNPN, CDR2 SVGIG (reference sequence). This CDR3 has 12 residues. V was clipped by 6 bases and J by 2 bases, with 11 bases between them. This CDR3 reads CACRGLTYEQYF. DNA for the CDR3: TGTGCCTGTCGAGGGTTGACCTACGAGCAGTACTTC. Full variable domain (outside the CDR3, taken from reference TRBV30 and TRBJ2-7): SQTIHQWPATLVQPVGSPLSLECTVEGTSNPNLYWYRQAAGRGLQLLFYSVGIGQISSEVPQNLSASRPQDRQFILSSKKLLLSDSGFYLCACRGLTYEQYFGPGTRLTVT.

The J gene is TRBJ2-3, the V gene TRBV7-3; the D is unclear. V was shortened by 2 bases and J by 6 bases, with 6 bases between the two germline ends. This CDR3 contains 12 residues. Germline CDR1 SGHTA, CDR2 FQGTGA. CDR3 DNA sequence: TGTGCCAGCAGCTTAGCAGAGGATACGCAGTATTTT. It is translated as CASSLAEDTQYF.

V usage is TRBV10-1 and J usage is TRBJ1-5; D remains ambiguous. V lost 8 bases and J 8 bases, leaving 10 bases between the germline ends. This CDR3 has 11 amino acids. Germline loops: CDR1 WNHNN, CDR2 SYGVQD (reference sequence). The CDR3 coding sequence is TGCGCCAGCCCTACGGGAGAGCCCCAGCATTTT. Its translation: CASPTGEPQHF.